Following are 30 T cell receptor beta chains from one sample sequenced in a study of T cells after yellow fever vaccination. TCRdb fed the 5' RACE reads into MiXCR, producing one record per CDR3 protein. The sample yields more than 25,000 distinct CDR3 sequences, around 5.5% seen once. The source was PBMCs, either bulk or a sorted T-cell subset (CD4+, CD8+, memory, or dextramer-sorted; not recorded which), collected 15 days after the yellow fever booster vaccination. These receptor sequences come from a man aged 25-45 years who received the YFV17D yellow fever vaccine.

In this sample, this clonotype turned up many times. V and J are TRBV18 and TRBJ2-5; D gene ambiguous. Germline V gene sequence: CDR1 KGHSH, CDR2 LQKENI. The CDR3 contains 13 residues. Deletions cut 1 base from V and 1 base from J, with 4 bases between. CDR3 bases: TGTGCCAGCTCACCACTCCTCCAAGAGACCCAGTACTTC. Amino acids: CASSPLLQETQYF.

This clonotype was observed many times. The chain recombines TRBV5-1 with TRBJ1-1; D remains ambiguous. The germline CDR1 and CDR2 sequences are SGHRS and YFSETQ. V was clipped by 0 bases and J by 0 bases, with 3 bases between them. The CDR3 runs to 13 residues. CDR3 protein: CASSLEVNTEAFF. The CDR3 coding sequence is TGCGCCAGCAGCTTGGAGGTGAACACTGAAGCTTTCTTT.

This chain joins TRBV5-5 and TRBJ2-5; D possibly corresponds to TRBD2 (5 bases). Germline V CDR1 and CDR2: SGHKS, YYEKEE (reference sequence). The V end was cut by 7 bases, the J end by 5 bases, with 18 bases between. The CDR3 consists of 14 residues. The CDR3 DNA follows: TGTGCCAGCGGCCCGGGGATCAGCTACGAGACCCAGTACTTC. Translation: CASGPGISYETQYF.

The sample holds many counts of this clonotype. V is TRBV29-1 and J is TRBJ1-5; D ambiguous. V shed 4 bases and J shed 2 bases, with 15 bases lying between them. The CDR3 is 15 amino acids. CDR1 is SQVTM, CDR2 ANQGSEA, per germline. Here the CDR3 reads CSVAGGILGNQPQHF. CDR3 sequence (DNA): TGCAGCGTTGCGGGCGGGATTTTGGGCAATCAGCCCCAGCATTTT.

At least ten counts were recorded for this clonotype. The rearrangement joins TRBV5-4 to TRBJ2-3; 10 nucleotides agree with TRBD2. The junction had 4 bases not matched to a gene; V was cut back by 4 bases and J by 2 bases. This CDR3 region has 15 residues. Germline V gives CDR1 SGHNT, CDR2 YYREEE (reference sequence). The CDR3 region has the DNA TGTGCCAGCAGCCCTGGGACTAGCGCCACAGATACGCAGTATTTT. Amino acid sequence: CASSPGTSATDTQYF.

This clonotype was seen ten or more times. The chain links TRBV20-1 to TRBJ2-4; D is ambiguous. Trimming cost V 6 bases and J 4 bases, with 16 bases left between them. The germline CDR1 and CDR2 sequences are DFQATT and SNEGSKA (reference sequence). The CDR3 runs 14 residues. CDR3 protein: CSAAPPTDKNIQYF. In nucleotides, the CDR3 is TGCAGTGCCGCACCCCCTACAGATAAAAACATTCAGTACTTC.

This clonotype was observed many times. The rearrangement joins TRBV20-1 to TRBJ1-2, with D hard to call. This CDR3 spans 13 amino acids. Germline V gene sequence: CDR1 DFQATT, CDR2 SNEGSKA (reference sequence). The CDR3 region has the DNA TGCAGCGGCCGACCCTCTCAGTCAGATGGCTACACCTTC. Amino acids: CSGRPSQSDGYTF.

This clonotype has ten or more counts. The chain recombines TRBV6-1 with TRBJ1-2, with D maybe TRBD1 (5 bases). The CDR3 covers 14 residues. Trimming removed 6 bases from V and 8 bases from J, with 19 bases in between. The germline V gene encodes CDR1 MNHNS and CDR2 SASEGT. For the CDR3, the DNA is TGTGCCAGCAGACTCACCTCAGGGCAGGTGGGCTACACCTTC. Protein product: CASRLTSGQVGYTF.

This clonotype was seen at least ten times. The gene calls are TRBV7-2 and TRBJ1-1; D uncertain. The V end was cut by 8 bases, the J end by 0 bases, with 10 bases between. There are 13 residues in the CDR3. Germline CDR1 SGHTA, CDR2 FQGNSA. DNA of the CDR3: TGTGCCAGCCGGGAGAACATGAACACTGAAGCTTTCTTT. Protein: CASRENMNTEAFF.

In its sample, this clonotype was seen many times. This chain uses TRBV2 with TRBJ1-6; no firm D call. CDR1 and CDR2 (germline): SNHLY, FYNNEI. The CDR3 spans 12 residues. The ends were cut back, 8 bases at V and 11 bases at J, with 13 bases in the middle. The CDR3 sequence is CASSGPRTPLHF. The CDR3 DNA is TGTGCCAGCTCAGGTCCTAGGACACCCCTCCACTTT.

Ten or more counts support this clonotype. This CDR3 is CASITEPRSYGYTF. Here the CDR3 DNA reads TGTGCCAGCATAACGGAGCCCCGTAGCTATGGCTACACCTTC. The chain employs TRBV6-1 and TRBJ1-2; D ambiguous. Germline loops: CDR1 MNHNS, CDR2 SASEGT. This CDR3 contains 14 residues. V was trimmed by 7 bases and J by 4 bases, leaving 16 bases between them.

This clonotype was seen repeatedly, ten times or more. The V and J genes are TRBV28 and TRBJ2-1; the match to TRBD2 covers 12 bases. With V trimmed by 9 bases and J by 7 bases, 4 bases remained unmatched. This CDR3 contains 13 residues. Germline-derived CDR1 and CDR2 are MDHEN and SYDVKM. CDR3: CASGTSGQNEQFF. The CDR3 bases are TGTGCCAGTGGGACTAGCGGGCAGAATGAGCAGTTCTTC.

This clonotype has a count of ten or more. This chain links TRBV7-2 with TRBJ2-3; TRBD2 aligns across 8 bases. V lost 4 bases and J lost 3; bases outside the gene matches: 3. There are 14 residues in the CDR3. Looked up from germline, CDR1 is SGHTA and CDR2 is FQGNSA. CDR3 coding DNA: TGTGCCAGCAGCTCCGGGACTAGAACAGATACGCAGTATTTT. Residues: CASSSGTRTDTQYF.

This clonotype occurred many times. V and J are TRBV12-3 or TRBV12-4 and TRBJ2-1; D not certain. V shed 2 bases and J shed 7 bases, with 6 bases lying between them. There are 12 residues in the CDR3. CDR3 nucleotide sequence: TGTGCCAGCAGTTTAATAGGAAATGAGCAGTTCTTC. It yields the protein CASSLIGNEQFF.

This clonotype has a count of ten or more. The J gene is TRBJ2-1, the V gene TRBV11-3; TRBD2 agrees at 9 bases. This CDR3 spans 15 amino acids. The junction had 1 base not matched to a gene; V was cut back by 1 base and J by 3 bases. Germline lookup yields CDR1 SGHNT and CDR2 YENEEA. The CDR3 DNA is TGTGCCAGCAGCTTAGGTAGCGGGAGCTACAATGAGCAGTTCTTC. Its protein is CASSLGSGSYNEQFF.

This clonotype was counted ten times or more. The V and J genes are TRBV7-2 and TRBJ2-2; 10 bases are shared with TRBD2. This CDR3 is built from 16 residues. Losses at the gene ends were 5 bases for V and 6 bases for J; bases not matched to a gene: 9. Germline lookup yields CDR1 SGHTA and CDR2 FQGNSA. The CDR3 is CASSPTSGTSPGELFF. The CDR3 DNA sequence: TGTGCCAGCAGCCCCACTAGCGGGACGTCCCCCGGGGAGCTGTTTTTT.

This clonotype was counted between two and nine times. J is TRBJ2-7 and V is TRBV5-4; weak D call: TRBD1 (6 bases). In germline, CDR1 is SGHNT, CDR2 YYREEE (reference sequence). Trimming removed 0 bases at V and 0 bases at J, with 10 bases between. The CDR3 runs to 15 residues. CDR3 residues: CASSLGPDSSYEQYF. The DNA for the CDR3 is TGTGCCAGCAGCTTGGGGCCGGACAGCTCCTACGAGCAGTACTTC.

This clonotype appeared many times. CDR3 sequence (DNA): TGCAGTGCTAGATGGACAATGAACACTGAAGCTTTCTTT. Encoded protein: CSARWTMNTEAFF. The genes are TRBV20-1 and TRBJ1-1, with D tentatively TRBD1 (5 bases). Trimming removed 2 bases at V and 0 bases at J, with 7 bases between. Germline V CDR1 and CDR2: DFQATT, SNEGSKA (reference sequence). CDR3 length: 13 amino acids.

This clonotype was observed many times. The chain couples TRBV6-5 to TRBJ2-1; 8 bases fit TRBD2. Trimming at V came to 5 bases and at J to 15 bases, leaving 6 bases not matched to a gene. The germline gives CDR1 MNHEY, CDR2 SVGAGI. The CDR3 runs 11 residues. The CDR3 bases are TGTGCCAGCAGTGAGCGGGAGAGGTCGTTCTTC. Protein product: CASSERERSFF.

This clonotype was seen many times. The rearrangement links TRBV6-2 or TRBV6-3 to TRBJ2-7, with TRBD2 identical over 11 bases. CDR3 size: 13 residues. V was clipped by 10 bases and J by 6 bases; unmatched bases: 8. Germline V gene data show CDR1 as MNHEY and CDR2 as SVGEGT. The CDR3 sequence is CATLLAGALEQYF. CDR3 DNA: TGTGCCACCCTACTAGCGGGAGCTCTCGAGCAGTACTTC.

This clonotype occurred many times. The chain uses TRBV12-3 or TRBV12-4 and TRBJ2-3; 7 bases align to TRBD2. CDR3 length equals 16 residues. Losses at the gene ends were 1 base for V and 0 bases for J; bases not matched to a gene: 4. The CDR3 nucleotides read TGTGCCAGCAGTTTAGATACTAGCGCTAGCACAGATACGCAGTATTTT. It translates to CASSLDTSASTDTQYF.

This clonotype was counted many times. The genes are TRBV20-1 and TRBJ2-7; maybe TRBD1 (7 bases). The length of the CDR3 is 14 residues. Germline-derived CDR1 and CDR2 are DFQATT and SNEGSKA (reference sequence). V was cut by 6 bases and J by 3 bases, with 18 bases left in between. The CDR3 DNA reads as TGCAGTGCAGCCCCAGGGGGGACAGACTACGAGCAGTACTTC. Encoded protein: CSAAPGGTDYEQYF.

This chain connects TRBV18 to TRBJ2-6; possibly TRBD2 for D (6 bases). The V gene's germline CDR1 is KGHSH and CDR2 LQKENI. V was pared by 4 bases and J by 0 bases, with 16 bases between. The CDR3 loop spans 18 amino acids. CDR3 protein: CASSQNPGVSSGANVLTF. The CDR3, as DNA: TGTGCCAGCTCACAAAATCCGGGGGTTTCCTCTGGGGCCAACGTCCTGACTTTC.

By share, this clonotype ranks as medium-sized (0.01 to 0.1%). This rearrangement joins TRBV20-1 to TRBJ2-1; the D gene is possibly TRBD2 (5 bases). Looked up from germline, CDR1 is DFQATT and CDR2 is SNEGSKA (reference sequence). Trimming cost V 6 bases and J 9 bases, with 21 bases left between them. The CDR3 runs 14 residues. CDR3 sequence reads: CSAHRAEARGEQFF. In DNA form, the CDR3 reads TGCAGTGCCCACCGTGCCGAGGCCCGGGGTGAGCAGTTCTTC.

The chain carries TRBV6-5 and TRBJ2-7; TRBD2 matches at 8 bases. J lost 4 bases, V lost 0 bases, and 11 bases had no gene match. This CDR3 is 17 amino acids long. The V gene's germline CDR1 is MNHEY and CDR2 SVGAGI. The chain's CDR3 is CASSYSAGGATRYEQYF. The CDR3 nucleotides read TGTGCCAGCAGTTACTCCGCGGGAGGAGCCACGAGGTACGAGCAGTACTTC.

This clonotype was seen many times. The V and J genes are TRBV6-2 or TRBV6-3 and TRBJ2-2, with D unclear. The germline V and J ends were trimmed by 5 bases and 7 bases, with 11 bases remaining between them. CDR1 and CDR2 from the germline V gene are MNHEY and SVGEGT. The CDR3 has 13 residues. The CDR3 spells CASSNGYNGELFF. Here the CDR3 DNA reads TGTGCCAGCAGTAACGGGTATAACGGGGAGCTGTTTTTT.

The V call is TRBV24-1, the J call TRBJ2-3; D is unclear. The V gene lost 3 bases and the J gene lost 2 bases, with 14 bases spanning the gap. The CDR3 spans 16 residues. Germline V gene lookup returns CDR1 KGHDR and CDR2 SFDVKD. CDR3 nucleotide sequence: TGTGCCACCAGTGATCCCGGGCAGGCAGACACAGATACGCAGTATTTT. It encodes CATSDPGQADTDTQYF.

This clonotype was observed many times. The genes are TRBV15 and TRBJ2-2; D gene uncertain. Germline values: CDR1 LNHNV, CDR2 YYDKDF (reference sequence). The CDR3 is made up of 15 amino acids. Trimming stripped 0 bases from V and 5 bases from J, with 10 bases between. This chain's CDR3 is CATSRELGATGELFF. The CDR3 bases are TGTGCCACCAGCAGAGAATTGGGTGCTACCGGGGAGCTGTTTTTT.

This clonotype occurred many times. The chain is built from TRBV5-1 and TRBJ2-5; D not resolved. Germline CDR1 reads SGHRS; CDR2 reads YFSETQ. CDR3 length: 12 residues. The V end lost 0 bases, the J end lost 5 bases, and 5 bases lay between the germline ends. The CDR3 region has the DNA TGCGCCAGCAGCTTGGAGTCGGAGACCCAGTACTTC. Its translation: CASSLESETQYF.

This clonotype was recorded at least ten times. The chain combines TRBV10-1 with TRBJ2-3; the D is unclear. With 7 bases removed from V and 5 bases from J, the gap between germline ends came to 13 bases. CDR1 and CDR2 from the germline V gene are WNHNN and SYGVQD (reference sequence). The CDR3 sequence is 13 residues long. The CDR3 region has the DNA TGCGCCAGCACTTTTGTTGATCGAGATACGCAGTATTTT. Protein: CASTFVDRDTQYF.